Listed below are T cell receptor beta chains from one sample, sequenced in a study of T cells after yellow fever vaccination. Each CDR3 protein gets one entry after TCRdb re-called the 5' RACE reads with MiXCR. The sample contains a few hundred thousand distinct CDR3 sequences, 5.2% of which appear only once. The sequences come from CD4+ T cells sorted from PBMCs, collected on the day of the yellow fever booster vaccination. Every receptor here comes from a young man who received the YFV17D yellow fever vaccine. Both conserved end residues are part of each CDR3. The order of the fields is J gene, V gene, clone size, D gene, CDR3 protein, CDR3 DNA. The D gene is left open where the match is weak. A clone size is listed for some rows: how often the clone was seen (once, few, many), or a class if it is expanded.

J: TRBJ1-1; V: TRBV7-9; size: -; D: -; CDR3: CASSLVSKKAFF; DNA: TGTGCCAGCAGCTTAGTTTCCAAGAAAGCTTTCTTT
J: TRBJ2-1; V: TRBV11-3; size: -; D: TRBD2; CDR3: CASSYGGVRGNEQFF; DNA: TGTGCCAGCAGCTACGGGGGGGTCCGTGGGAATGAGCAGTTCTTC
J: TRBJ2-3; V: TRBV12-3/TRBV12-4; size: -; D: -; CDR3: CASRQGWTDTQYF; DNA: TGTGCCAGCAGACAGGGTTGGACAGATACGCAGTATTTT
J: TRBJ1-5; V: TRBV4-3; size: few; D: -; CDR3: CASSQDRLGPLKGQPQHF; DNA: TGCGCCAGCAGCCAAGATCGCCTGGGGCCTTTGAAGGGTCAGCCCCAGCATTTT
J: TRBJ2-5; V: TRBV7-2; size: many; D: -; CDR3: CASSLPPSGVETQYF; DNA: TGTGCCAGCAGCTTACCCCCGTCGGGGGTAGAGACCCAGTACTTC
J: TRBJ2-3; V: TRBV30; size: few; D: -; CDR3: CAWSEGSDTQYF; DNA: TGTGCCTGGTCGGAAGGATCAGATACGCAGTATTTT
J: TRBJ2-1; V: TRBV7-2; size: many; D: -; CDR3: CASSSQGYEQFF; DNA: TGTGCCAGCAGCTCCCAGGGTTATGAGCAGTTCTTC
J: TRBJ2-3; V: TRBV6-5; size: -; D: -; CDR3: CASSYGPDTQYF; DNA: TGTGCCAGCAGTTACGGGCCAGATACGCAGTATTTT
J: TRBJ2-5; V: TRBV29-1; size: many; D: -; CDR3: CSVVRQIKETQYF; DNA: TGCAGCGTTGTTCGACAGATAAAAGAGACCCAGTACTTC
J: TRBJ2-6; V: TRBV18; size: -; D: -; CDR3: CASSPWTASGANVLTF; DNA: TGTGCCAGCTCACCCTGGACCGCCTCTGGGGCCAACGTCCTGACTTTC
J: TRBJ1-2; V: TRBV6-5; size: -; D: TRBD1; CDR3: CASRLGQGVYGYTF; DNA: TGTGCCAGCAGACTGGGACAGGGTGTATATGGCTACACCTTC
J: TRBJ2-1; V: TRBV18; size: few; D: -; CDR3: CASSGADEQFF; DNA: TGTGCCAGTTCGGGGGCGGATGAGCAGTTCTTC
J: TRBJ2-4; V: TRBV5-4; size: many; D: TRBD1; CDR3: CASSVDRGGNIQYF; DNA: TGTGCCAGCAGCGTGGACAGGGGAGGAAACATTCAGTACTTC
J: TRBJ2-1; V: TRBV11-3; size: few; D: TRBD2; CDR3: CASSLDQSGGLVNNEQFF; DNA: TGTGCCAGCAGCTTAGACCAATCGGGGGGGCTAGTGAATAATGAGCAGTTCTTC
J: TRBJ2-1; V: TRBV20-1; size: few; D: -; CDR3: CSALGAGQFF; DNA: TGCAGTGCCCTAGGAGCGGGGCAGTTCTTC
J: TRBJ2-3; V: TRBV27; size: -; D: -; CDR3: CASSPTRAPTDTQYF; DNA: TGTGCCAGCAGTCCTACCCGGGCCCCTACAGATACGCAGTATTTT
J: TRBJ2-2; V: TRBV12-3/TRBV12-4; size: -; D: -; CDR3: CASSGGLPTGELFF; DNA: TGTGCCAGCAGTGGGGGGTTGCCTACCGGGGAGCTGTTTTTT
J: TRBJ1-5; V: TRBV4-1; size: many; D: -; CDR3: CASSPGEGGYYQPQHF; DNA: TGCGCCAGCAGCCCCGGGGAGGGGGGGTATTATCAGCCCCAGCATTTT
J: TRBJ1-1; V: TRBV20-1; size: many; D: -; CDR3: CSATPPLNTEAFF; DNA: TGCAGTGCTACCCCACCCCTGAACACTGAAGCTTTCTTT
J: TRBJ1-5; V: TRBV7-2; size: -; D: -; CDR3: CASSSQPQGDQPQHF; DNA: TGTGCCAGCAGCTCTCAGCCACAGGGCGATCAGCCCCAGCATTTT
J: TRBJ1-5; V: TRBV6-6; size: few; D: TRBD1; CDR3: CASSYSRGRGLGYSNQPQHF; DNA: TGTGCCAGCAGTTACTCGAGGGGCAGGGGGCTAGGTTACAGCAATCAGCCCCAGCATTTT
J: TRBJ1-6; V: TRBV7-2; size: -; D: TRBD1; CDR3: CASSVQGQGSPLHF; DNA: TGTGCCAGCAGCGTACAAGGACAGGGGTCACCCCTCCACTTT
J: TRBJ2-1; V: TRBV21-1; size: many; D: -; CDR3: CASPLIRLSSYNEQFF; DNA: TGTGCCAGCCCCCTCATTAGACTTAGCTCCTACAATGAGCAGTTCTTC
J: TRBJ2-4; V: TRBV10-2; size: -; D: -; CDR3: CASRDLVSREYF; DNA: TGCGCCAGCAGGGATCTCGTGTCGCGGGAGTACTTC
J: TRBJ1-2; V: TRBV3-1; size: medium-sized; D: TRBD1; CDR3: CASSLNFAGGGYTF; DNA: TGTGCCAGCAGCCTTAATTTCGCAGGGGGCGGCTACACCTTC
J: TRBJ1-2; V: TRBV9; size: -; D: -; CDR3: CASSDHTGTGSGYTF; DNA: TGTGCCAGCAGCGACCACACGGGTACCGGGAGTGGCTACACCTTC
J: TRBJ2-5; V: TRBV12-3/TRBV12-4; size: -; D: TRBD2; CDR3: CASSNPKAGGQETQYF; DNA: TGTGCCAGCAGCAATCCTAAAGCGGGGGGGCAAGAGACCCAGTACTTC
J: TRBJ1-4; V: TRBV4-3; size: few; D: -; CDR3: CASSQDGGREEKLFF; DNA: TGCGCCAGCAGCCAAGATGGGGGGCGGGAGGAAAAACTGTTTTTT
J: TRBJ2-3; V: TRBV5-1; size: many; D: TRBD1; CDR3: CASSLEGDRGADTQYF; DNA: TGCGCCAGCAGCTTGGAAGGGGACAGGGGGGCAGATACGCAGTATTTT
J: TRBJ2-6; V: TRBV12-3/TRBV12-4; size: few; D: TRBD1; CDR3: CASSFRQGARSGANVLTF; DNA: TGTGCCAGCAGTTTTAGACAGGGGGCCCGATCTGGGGCCAACGTCCTGACTTTC
J: TRBJ1-1; V: TRBV11-2; size: many; D: -; CDR3: CASSLEQGPNTEAFF; DNA: TGTGCCAGCAGCTTAGAACAGGGACCGAACACTGAAGCTTTCTTT
J: TRBJ1-2; V: TRBV10-3; size: few; D: TRBD1; CDR3: CAIGTGEGYTF; DNA: TGTGCCATCGGGACAGGGGAGGGCTACACCTTC
J: TRBJ1-3; V: TRBV6-2/TRBV6-3; size: many; D: -; CDR3: CASGEMNTIYF; DNA: TGTGCCAGCGGCGAGATGAACACCATATATTTT
J: TRBJ1-6; V: TRBV7-9; size: few; D: TRBD1; CDR3: CASSFGQANTPLHF; DNA: TGTGCCAGCAGCTTTGGACAGGCCAATACACCCCTCCACTTT
J: TRBJ1-1; V: TRBV11-2; size: few; D: -; CDR3: CASSFSQDTEAFF; DNA: TGTGCCAGCAGCTTCAGCCAGGACACTGAAGCTTTCTTT
J: TRBJ1-3; V: TRBV4-3; size: -; D: -; CDR3: CASSPDAEPVNTIYF; DNA: TGCGCCAGCAGCCCAGACGCCGAGCCTGTAAACACCATATATTTT
J: TRBJ2-5; V: TRBV12-3/TRBV12-4; size: few; D: TRBD1; CDR3: CAVRTGRQTQYF; DNA: TGTGCCGTCAGGACAGGGAGACAGACCCAGTACTTC
J: TRBJ2-5; V: TRBV9; size: few; D: -; CDR3: CASSVGGSDTQYF; DNA: TGTGCCAGCAGCGTCGGGGGCTCGGACACCCAGTACTTC
J: TRBJ2-7; V: TRBV5-1; size: few; D: -; CDR3: CASSPTGIVVDEQYF; DNA: TGCGCCAGCAGCCCGACGGGGATTGTCGTCGACGAGCAGTACTTC
J: TRBJ1-5; V: TRBV12-3/TRBV12-4; size: -; D: TRBD1; CDR3: CASTFDRVDNQPQHF; DNA: TGTGCCAGCACCTTCGACAGGGTCGACAATCAGCCCCAGCATTTT
J: TRBJ1-2; V: TRBV5-1; size: -; D: TRBD1; CDR3: CASSSGTGKVYGYTF; DNA: TGCGCCAGCAGCTCCGGGACAGGGAAAGTCTATGGCTACACCTTC
J: TRBJ2-3; V: TRBV7-2; size: few; D: -; CDR3: CASSPGQPSTDTQYF; DNA: TGTGCCAGCAGTCCCGGACAGCCTTCCACAGATACGCAGTATTTT
J: TRBJ1-1; V: TRBV10-3; size: many; D: -; CDR3: CAVRVGSTEAFF; DNA: TGTGCCGTCAGGGTGGGTAGCACTGAAGCTTTCTTT
J: TRBJ2-7; V: TRBV2; size: many; D: -; CDR3: CASKGDISYEQYF; DNA: TGTGCCAGCAAGGGGGATATCTCCTACGAGCAGTACTTC
J: TRBJ2-7; V: TRBV6-2/TRBV6-3; size: few; D: TRBD2; CDR3: CASITLTSGASYEQYF; DNA: TGTGCCAGCATCACACTGACTAGCGGGGCCTCCTACGAGCAGTACTTC
J: TRBJ1-1; V: TRBV7-3; size: few; D: TRBD1; CDR3: CASSLNIGGQGATEAFF; DNA: TGTGCCAGCAGCTTAAATATCGGGGGACAGGGGGCAACTGAAGCTTTCTTT